This T cell receptor beta chain emerged from a study of T cells after posttransplantation cyclophosphamide. Findings and caveats of the study: Later post-transplant blood repertoires were often dominated by donor CD8+ memory clones. Recipient CMV seropositivity and CMV reactivation strongly tracked TRB clonality.

Sequencing was performed with immunoSEQ multiplex PCR; in TCRdb, only in-frame clones are kept and a portion is missing. The sample shows over 5,500 clones, approximately 91% of them seen only once. Peripheral blood was collected from the related graft donor on the marrow donation day. Of note for this clone: The antigen is unknown.

J lost 7 bases, V lost 4 bases, and 4 bases had no gene match. In germline, CDR1 is SGHVS, CDR2 FQNEAQ. The CDR3 sequence is 13 residues long. V usage is TRBV7-8 and J usage is TRBJ2-1; 7 nucleotides match TRBD1. Specimen: CD4+ T cells sorted from blood. The sequence was collected from a woman between 50 and 59 years old in good health and a related stem cell transplant donor. In nucleotides, the CDR3 is TGTGCCAGCAGCTCTAACAGGGGAAATGAGCAGTTCTTC. Translation: CASSSNRGNEQFF.